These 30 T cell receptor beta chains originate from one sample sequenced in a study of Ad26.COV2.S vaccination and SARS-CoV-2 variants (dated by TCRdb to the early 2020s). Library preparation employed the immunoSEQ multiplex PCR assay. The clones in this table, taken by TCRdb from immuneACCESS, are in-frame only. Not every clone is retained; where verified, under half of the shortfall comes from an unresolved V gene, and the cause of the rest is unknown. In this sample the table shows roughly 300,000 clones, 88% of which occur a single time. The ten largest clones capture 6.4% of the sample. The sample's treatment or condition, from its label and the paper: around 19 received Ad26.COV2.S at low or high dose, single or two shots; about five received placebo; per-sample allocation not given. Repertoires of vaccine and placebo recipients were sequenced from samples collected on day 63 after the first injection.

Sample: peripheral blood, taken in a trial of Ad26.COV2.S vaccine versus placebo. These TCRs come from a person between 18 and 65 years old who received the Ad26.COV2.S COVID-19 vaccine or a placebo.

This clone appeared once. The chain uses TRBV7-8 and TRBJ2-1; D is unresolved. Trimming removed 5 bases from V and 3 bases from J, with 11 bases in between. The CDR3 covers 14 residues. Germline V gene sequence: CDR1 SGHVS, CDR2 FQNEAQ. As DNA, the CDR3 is TGTGCCAGCAGCGGTCATGAATTCTACAATGAGCAGTTCTTC. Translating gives CASSGHEFYNEQFF.

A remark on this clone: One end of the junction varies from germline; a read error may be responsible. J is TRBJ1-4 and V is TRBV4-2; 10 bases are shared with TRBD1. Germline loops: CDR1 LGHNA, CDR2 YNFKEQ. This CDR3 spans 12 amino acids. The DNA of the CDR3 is TGTGCCAGCAGCCAGGATACCGGGACAGGGGTTTTT. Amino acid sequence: CASSQDTGTGVF.

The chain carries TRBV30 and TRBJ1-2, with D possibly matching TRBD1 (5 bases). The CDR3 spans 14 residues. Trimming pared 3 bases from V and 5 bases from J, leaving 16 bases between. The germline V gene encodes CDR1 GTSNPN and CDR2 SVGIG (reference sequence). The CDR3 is CAWRELGGTYGYTF. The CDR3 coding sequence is TGTGCCTGGAGAGAGCTAGGAGGGACTTATGGCTACACCTTC.

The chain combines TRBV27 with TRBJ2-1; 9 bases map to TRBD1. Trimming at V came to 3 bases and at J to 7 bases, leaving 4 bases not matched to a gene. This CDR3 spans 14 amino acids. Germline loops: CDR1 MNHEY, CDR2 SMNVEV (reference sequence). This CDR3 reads CASSFRGTGNEQFF. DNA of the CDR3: TGTGCCAGCAGTTTCCGTGGGACAGGGAATGAGCAGTTCTTC.

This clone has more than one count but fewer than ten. The CDR3 DNA is TGTGCCAGCTTAACCTACGAGCAGTACTTC. Protein product: CASLTYEQYF. The chain employs TRBV18 and TRBJ2-7, with D hard to call. V lost 7 bases to trimming and J lost 2 bases, with 3 bases between them. Germline CDR1 is KGHSH and CDR2 is LQKENI. The CDR3 runs to 10 residues.

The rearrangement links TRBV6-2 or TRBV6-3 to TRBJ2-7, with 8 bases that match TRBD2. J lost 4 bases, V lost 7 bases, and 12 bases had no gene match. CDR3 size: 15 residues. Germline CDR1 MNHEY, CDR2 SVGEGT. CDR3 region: CASTPPSGGFYEQYF. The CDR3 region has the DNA TGTGCCAGCACCCCTCCCAGCGGGGGATTTTACGAGCAGTACTTC.

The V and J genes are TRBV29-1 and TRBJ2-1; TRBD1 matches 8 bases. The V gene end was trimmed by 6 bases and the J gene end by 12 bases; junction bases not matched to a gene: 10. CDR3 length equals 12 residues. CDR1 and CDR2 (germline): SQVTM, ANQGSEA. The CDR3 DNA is TGCAGCGTGGGAAGCAGGGGGCAAATGCAGTTCTTC. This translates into CSVGSRGQMQFF.

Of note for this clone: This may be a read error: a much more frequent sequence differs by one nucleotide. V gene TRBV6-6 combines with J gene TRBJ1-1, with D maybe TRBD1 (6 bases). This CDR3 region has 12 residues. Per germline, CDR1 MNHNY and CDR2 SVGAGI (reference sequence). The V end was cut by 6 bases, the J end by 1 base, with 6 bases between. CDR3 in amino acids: CASRTGNTEAFF. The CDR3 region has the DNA TGTGCCAGCAGGACAGGGAACACTGAAGCTTTCTTT.

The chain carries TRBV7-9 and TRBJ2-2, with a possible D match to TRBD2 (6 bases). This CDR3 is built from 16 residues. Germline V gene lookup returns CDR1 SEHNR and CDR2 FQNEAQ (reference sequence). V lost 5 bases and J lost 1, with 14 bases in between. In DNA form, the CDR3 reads TGTGCCAGCAGCGGTTGGGGGGAGAAGAACACCGGGGAGCTGTTTTTT. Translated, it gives CASSGWGEKNTGELFF.

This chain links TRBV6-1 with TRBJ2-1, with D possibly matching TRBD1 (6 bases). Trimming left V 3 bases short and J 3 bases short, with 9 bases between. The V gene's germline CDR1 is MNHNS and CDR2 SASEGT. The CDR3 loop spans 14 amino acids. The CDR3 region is CASSDGQFYNEQFF. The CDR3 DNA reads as TGTGCCAGCAGTGATGGACAGTTCTACAATGAGCAGTTCTTC.

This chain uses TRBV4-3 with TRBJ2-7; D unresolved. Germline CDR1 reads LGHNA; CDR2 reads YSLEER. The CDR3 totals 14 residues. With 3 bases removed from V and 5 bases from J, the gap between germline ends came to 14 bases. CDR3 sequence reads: CASSQMLVSHEQYF. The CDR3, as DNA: TGCGCCAGCAGCCAGATGCTAGTGTCCCACGAGCAGTACTTC.

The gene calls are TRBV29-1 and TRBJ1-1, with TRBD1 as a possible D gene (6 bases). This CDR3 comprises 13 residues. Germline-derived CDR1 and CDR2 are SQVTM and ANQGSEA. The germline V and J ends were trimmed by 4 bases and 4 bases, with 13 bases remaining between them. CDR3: CSVVRQVGTEAFF. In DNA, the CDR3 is TGCAGCGTTGTGCGACAGGTGGGCACTGAAGCTTTCTTT. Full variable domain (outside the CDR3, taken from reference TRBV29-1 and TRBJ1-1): SAVISQKPSRDICQRGTSLTIQCQVDSQVTMMFWYRQQPGQSLTLIATANQGSEATYESGFVIDKFPISRPNLTFSTLTVSNMSPEDSSIYLCSVVRQVGTEAFFGQGTRLTVV.

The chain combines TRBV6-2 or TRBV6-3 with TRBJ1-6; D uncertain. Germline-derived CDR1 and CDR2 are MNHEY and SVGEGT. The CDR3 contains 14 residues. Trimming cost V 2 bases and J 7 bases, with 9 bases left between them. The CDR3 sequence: CASSYPLPNSPLHF. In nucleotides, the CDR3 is TGTGCCAGCAGTTACCCACTGCCAAATTCACCCCTCCACTTT.

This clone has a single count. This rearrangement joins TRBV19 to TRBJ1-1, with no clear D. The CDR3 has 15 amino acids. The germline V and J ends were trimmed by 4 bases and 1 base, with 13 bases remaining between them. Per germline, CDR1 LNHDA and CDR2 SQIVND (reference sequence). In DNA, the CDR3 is TGTGCCAGTAGTAGCTTCGGGGTGACGAACACTGAAGCTTTCTTT. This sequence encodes CASSSFGVTNTEAFF.

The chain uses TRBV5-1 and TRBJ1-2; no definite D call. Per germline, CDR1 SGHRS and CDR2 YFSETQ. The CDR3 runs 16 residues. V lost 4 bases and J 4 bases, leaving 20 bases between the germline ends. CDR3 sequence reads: CASSGLSTPEGYGYTF. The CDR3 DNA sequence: TGCGCCAGCAGCGGCCTGTCCACTCCCGAGGGCTATGGCTACACCTTC.

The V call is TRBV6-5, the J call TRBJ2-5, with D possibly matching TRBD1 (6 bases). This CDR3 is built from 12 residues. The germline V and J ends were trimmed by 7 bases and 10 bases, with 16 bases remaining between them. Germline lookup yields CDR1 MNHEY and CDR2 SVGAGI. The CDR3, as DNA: TGTGCCAGCAACAGGGCCGGTCGGGACCAGTACTTC. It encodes CASNRAGRDQYF.

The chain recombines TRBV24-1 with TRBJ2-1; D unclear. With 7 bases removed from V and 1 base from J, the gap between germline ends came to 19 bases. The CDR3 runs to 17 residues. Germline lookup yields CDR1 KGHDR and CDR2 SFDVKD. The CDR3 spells CATRKGRRGKSYNEQFF. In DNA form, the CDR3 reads TGTGCCACCAGAAAGGGCAGGCGCGGTAAGTCCTACAATGAGCAGTTCTTC.

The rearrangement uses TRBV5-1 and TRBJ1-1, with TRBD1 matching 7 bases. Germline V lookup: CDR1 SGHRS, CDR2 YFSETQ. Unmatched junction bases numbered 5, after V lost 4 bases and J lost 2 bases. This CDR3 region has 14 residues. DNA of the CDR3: TGCGCCAGCAGCAACCGGGACAGTAACACTGAAGCTTTCTTT. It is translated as CASSNRDSNTEAFF.

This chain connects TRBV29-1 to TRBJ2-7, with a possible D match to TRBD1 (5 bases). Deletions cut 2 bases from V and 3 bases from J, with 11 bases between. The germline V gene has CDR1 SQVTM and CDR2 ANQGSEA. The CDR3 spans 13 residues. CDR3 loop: CSVESQGGYEQYF. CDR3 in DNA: TGCAGCGTTGAATCTCAGGGTGGCTACGAGCAGTACTTC.

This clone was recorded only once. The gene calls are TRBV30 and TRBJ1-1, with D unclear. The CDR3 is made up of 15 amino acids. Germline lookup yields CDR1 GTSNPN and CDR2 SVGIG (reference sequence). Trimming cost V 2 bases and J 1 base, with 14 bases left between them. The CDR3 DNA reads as TGTGCCTGGAGTAAGAAACTCCAGAAGAACACTGAAGCTTTCTTT. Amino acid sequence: CAWSKKLQKNTEAFF.

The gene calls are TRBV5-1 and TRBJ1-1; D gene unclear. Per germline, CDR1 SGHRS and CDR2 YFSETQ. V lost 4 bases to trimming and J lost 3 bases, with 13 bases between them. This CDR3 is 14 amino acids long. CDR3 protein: CASSPRAAHTEAFF. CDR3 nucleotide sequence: TGCGCCAGCAGCCCCCGGGCGGCCCACACTGAAGCTTTCTTT.

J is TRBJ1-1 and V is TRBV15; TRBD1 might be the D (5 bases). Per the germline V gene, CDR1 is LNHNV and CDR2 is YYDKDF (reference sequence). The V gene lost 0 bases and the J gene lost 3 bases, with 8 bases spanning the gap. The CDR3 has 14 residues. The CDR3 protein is CATSRDRDYTEAFF. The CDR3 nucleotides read TGTGCCACCAGCAGAGACAGGGACTACACTGAAGCTTTCTTT.

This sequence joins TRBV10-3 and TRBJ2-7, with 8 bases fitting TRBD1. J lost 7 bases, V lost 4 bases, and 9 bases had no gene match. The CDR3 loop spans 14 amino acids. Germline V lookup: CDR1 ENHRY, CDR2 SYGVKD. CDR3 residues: CAISALDRGREQYF. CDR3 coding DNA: TGTGCCATCAGTGCGTTAGACAGGGGAAGAGAGCAGTACTTC.

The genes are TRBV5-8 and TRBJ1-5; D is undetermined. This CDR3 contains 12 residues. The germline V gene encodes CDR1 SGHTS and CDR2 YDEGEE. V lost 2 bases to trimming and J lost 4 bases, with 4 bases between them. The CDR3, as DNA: TGTGCCAGCAGCTTCGCTAATCAGCCCCAGCATTTT. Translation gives CASSFANQPQHF.

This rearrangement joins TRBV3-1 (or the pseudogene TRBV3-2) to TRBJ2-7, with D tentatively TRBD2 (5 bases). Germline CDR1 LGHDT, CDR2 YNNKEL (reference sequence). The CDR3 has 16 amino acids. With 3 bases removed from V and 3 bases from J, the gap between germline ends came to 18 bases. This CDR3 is CASSHRGAPKIYEQYF. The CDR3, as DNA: TGTGCCAGCAGCCACCGGGGAGCGCCTAAAATCTACGAGCAGTACTTC.

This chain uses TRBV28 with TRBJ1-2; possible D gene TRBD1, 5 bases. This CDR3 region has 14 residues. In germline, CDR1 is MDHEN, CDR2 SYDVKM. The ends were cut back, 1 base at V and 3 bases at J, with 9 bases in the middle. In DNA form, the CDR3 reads TGTGCCAGCAGTTTATACAGGTCGGACTATGGCTACACCTTC. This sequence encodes CASSLYRSDYGYTF.

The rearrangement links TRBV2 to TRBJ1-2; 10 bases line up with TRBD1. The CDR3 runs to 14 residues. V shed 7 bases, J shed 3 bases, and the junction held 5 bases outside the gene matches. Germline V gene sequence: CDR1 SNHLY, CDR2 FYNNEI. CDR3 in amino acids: CASNEGTGDYGYTF. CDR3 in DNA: TGTGCCAGCAACGAGGGGACAGGGGACTATGGCTACACCTTC.

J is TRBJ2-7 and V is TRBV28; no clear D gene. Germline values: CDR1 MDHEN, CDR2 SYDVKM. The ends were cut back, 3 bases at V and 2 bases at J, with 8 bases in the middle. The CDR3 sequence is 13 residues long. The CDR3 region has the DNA TGTGCCAGCAGTTTTCAGTACCCCTACGAGCAGTACTTC. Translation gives CASSFQYPYEQYF.

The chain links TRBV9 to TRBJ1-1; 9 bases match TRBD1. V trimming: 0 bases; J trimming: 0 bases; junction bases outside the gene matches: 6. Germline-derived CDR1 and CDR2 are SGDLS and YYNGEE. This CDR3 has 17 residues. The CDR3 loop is CASSVGGQGTVNTEAFF. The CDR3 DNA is TGTGCCAGCAGCGTAGGTGGACAGGGGACGGTGAACACTGAAGCTTTCTTT.

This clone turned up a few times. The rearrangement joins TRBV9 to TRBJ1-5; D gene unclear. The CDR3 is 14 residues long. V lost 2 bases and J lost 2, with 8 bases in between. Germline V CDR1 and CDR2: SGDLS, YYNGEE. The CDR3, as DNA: TGTGCCAGCAGCGTTCGAATAGGCAATCAGCCCCAGCATTTT. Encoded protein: CASSVRIGNQPQHF.